The 2 T cell receptor beta chains below were found in one sample sequenced in a study of CD8+ T cells in alopecia areata. Isolated RNA was reverse transcribed into cDNA used as the sequencing template. Profiled with immunoSEQ multiplex PCR; TCRdb holds only in-frame clones, not every one. The sample shows about 130,000 clones, about 57% of them seen only once. The material sequenced was CD4+ T cells sorted from blood, taken at week 0. Every receptor here comes from a human donor with alopecia areata.

This chain uses TRBV19 with TRBJ2-1, with TRBD2 identical over 8 bases. CDR1 is LNHDA and CDR2 is SQIVND in the germline V gene (reference sequence). This CDR3 has 13 residues. V shed 5 bases and J 13 bases; nucleotides not matched to a gene: 10. The CDR3 nucleotides are TGTGCCAGTAGTGCACAACGGGAGGGCCGACAGTTCTTC. Translated: CASSAQREGRQFF.

J is TRBJ2-6 and V is TRBV7-2, with D unclear. Germline loops: CDR1 SGHTA, CDR2 FQGNSA. The ends were cut back, 3 bases at V and 0 bases at J, with 3 bases in the middle. The CDR3 runs 14 residues. The CDR3 DNA sequence: TGTGCCAGCAGCTTCGGCTCTGGGGCCAACGTCCTGACTTTC. It specifies CASSFGSGANVLTF.